These 18 T cell receptor beta chains came from one sample sequenced in a study of T cells in Graves' hyperthyroidism and ophthalmopathy. Researchers amplified the TCR beta CDR3 regions from RNA transcripts. HTBI primers were the set used in a first-round RT-PCR of the TCR CDR3. TCRdb reanalysed the multiplex PCR reads using MiXCR and keeps one entry per CDR3 protein. The top ten clones hold 28% of a sample with 250,000 or so distinct CDR3 sequences, around 17% of them seen once. The sample comprised blood. Receptor source: a woman aged 18-29 years with Graves' ophthalmopathy.

This clonotype was seen at least ten times. The V call is TRBV5-4, the J call TRBJ2-2; D might be TRBD2 (6 bases). The CDR3 is 16 residues long. V was pared by 4 bases and J by 3 bases, with 16 bases between. Germline CDR1 reads SGHNT; CDR2 reads YYREEE (reference sequence). CDR3 coding DNA: TGTGCCAGCAGCCCTAATGTCGGGACTCACACCGGGGAGCTGTTTTTT. It yields the protein CASSPNVGTHTGELFF.

This clonotype has a handful of counts. The chain is built from TRBV3-1 and TRBJ1-4; D is undetermined. The CDR3 is 14 residues long. V was cut by 0 bases and J by 8 bases, with 10 bases left in between. Germline V gene sequence: CDR1 LGHDT, CDR2 YNNKEL (reference sequence). CDR3: CASSQEVMPEKLFF. The CDR3 DNA reads TGTGCCAGCAGCCAAGAAGTTATGCCCGAAAAACTGTTTTTT. The whole variable domain, remainder taken from reference TRBV3-1 and TRBJ1-4, is DTAVSQTPKYLVTQMGNDKSIKCEQNLGHDTMYWYKQDSKKFLKIMFSYNNKELIINETVPNRFSPKSPDKAHLNLHINSLELGDSAVYFCASSQEVMPEKLFFGSGTQLSVL.

This clonotype showed up many times. V gene TRBV28 combines with J gene TRBJ1-4; D call uncertain. V was trimmed by 7 bases and J by 7 bases, leaving 16 bases between them. There are 14 residues in the CDR3. The germline V gene encodes CDR1 MDHEN and CDR2 SYDVKM. CDR3 sequence reads: CASKAGGGIEKLFF. CDR3 DNA sequence: TGTGCCAGCAAAGCGGGTGGTGGAATTGAAAAACTGTTTTTT.

This clonotype was detected ten times or more. CDR3 coding DNA: TGTGCCAGCAGTGATTGGTTGGGGGGACAGGGCATTGACCAGCCCCAGCATTTT. Amino acids: CASSDWLGGQGIDQPQHF. This chain uses TRBV6-1 with TRBJ1-5, with TRBD1 matching 9 bases. The CDR3 runs to 18 residues. The germline gives CDR1 MNHNS, CDR2 SASEGT. Losses at the gene ends were 3 bases for V and 7 bases for J; bases not matched to a gene: 16.

Many counts were recorded for this clonotype. The chain employs TRBV12-3 or TRBV12-4 and TRBJ2-7; 10 bases agree with TRBD2. CDR3 length: 15 amino acids. V shed 5 bases, J shed 2 bases, and the junction held 6 bases outside the gene matches. CDR3 in DNA: TGTGCCAGCAGTACAACTAGCGGGGTGACCTACGAGCAGTACTTC. This translates into CASSTTSGVTYEQYF.

This clonotype was recorded at least ten times. This chain uses TRBV4-1 with TRBJ2-7; TRBD2 aligns across 8 bases. The CDR3 covers 15 residues. V lost 3 bases to trimming and J lost 7 bases; unmatched junction nucleotides: 11. CDR1 is MGHRA and CDR2 is YSYEKL in the germline V gene. The CDR3 region has the DNA TGCGCCAGCAGCCAGCGCACTAGCGGAGACGCGGAGCAGTACTTC. This gives the protein CASSQRTSGDAEQYF.

V is TRBV28 and J is TRBJ1-1; TRBD1 aligns across 12 bases. The germline V gene has CDR1 MDHEN and CDR2 SYDVKM. The V gene end was trimmed by 4 bases and the J gene end by 6 bases; junction bases not matched to a gene: 6. CDR3 size: 15 residues. CDR3 loop: CASSSLGTGGSEAFF. The CDR3 bases are TGTGCCAGCAGTTCTCTCGGGACAGGGGGCTCTGAAGCTTTCTTT. The variable domain in full, completed from reference TRBV28 and TRBJ1-1, reads DVKVTQSSRYLVKRTGEKVFLECVQDMDHENMFWYRQDPGLGLRLIYFSYDVKMKEKGDIPEGYSVSREKKERFSLILESASTNQTSMYLCASSSLGTGGSEAFFGQGTRLTVV.

This clonotype was recorded many times. The chain is built from TRBV7-2 and TRBJ1-2; D not certain. The CDR3 loop spans 15 amino acids. Per the germline V gene, CDR1 is SGHTA and CDR2 is FQGNSA. Trimming left V 0 bases short and J 6 bases short, with 14 bases between. The CDR3 bases are TGTGCCAGCAGCTTAGCCGCCCGAGGAAGCAATGGCTACACCTTC. This gives the protein CASSLAARGSNGYTF.

This clonotype was counted many times. The rearrangement joins TRBV27 to TRBJ2-4; D remains ambiguous. There are 16 residues in the CDR3. Trimming took off 2 bases at V and 0 bases at J, with 11 bases between the two ends. CDR1 and CDR2 (germline): MNHEY, SMNVEV (reference sequence). The DNA of the CDR3 is TGTGCCAGCAGTTTAATCCTGACGGTAGCCAAAAACATTCAGTACTTC. Translation gives CASSLILTVAKNIQYF.

This clonotype was seen repeatedly, ten times or more. The chain employs TRBV28 and TRBJ2-1; TRBD2 is a possible D gene (6 bases). Trimming took 3 bases from V and 2 from J, leaving 20 bases between them. The CDR3 has 18 residues. CDR1 is MDHEN, CDR2 SYDVKM, per germline. CDR3 bases: TGTGCCAGCAGTTTCTTAGGGTCCGGGAGTATGACCTACAATGAGCAGTTCTTC. Translation gives CASSFLGSGSMTYNEQFF.

This clonotype was observed many times. The chain couples TRBV28 to TRBJ2-7; no clear D gene. Germline V gene data show CDR1 as MDHEN and CDR2 as SYDVKM. The CDR3 runs 14 residues. The V and J ends lost 2 bases and 1 base respectively, with 9 bases between them. CDR3 bases: TGTGCCAGCAGTTTAATGGGCGGTTCCTACGAGCAGTACTTC. The encoded protein is CASSLMGGSYEQYF.

This clonotype was seen repeatedly, ten times or more. V and J are TRBV30 and TRBJ2-2; no clear D gene. CDR1 GTSNPN and CDR2 SVGIG come from the germline V gene (reference sequence). CDR3 size: 13 residues. The germline V and J ends were trimmed by 0 bases and 4 bases, with 6 bases remaining between them. Here the CDR3 reads CAWSVDGTGELFF. CDR3 nucleotide sequence: TGTGCCTGGAGTGTAGACGGCACCGGGGAGCTGTTTTTT.

This clonotype was detected many times. This rearrangement joins TRBV7-2 to TRBJ1-1, with TRBD1 matching 7 bases. CDR3 size: 17 residues. The germline gives CDR1 SGHTA, CDR2 FQGNSA. Trimming took 3 bases from V and 0 from J; bases not matched to a gene: 10. The chain's CDR3 is CASSFTGANYMNTEAFF. Written as DNA, the CDR3 is TGTGCCAGCAGCTTCACAGGGGCCAATTATATGAACACTGAAGCTTTCTTT. Based on the CDR3 plus reference TRBV7-2 and TRBJ1-1, the full variable domain is GAGVSQSPSNKVTEKGKDVELRCDPISGHTALYWYRQSLGQGLEFLIYFQGNSAPDKSGLPSDRFSAERTGGSVSTLTIQRTQQEDSAVYLCASSFTGANYMNTEAFFGQGTRLTVV.

The sample holds many counts of this clonotype. The rearrangement uses TRBV4-1 and TRBJ1-4; no definite D call. In germline, CDR1 is MGHRA, CDR2 YSYEKL. The length of the CDR3 is 13 residues. Trimming shortened V by 9 bases and J by 0 bases, and 8 bases separated the two germline ends. The CDR3 DNA is TGCGCCAGTTTCGATGCAACTAATGAAAAACTGTTTTTT. Translating it yields CASFDATNEKLFF.

Ten or more counts support this clonotype. V gene TRBV27 combines with J gene TRBJ2-7; the D gene is possibly TRBD1 (5 bases). Trimming pared 2 bases from V and 0 bases from J, leaving 11 bases between. Per the germline V gene, CDR1 is MNHEY and CDR2 is SMNVEV (reference sequence). The CDR3 spans 15 residues. The CDR3 protein is CASSLEGASSYEQYF. DNA for the CDR3: TGTGCCAGCAGTTTAGAAGGGGCGAGCTCCTACGAGCAGTACTTC.

Many counts were recorded for this clonotype. This chain uses TRBV27 with TRBJ1-5, with TRBD1 matching over 8 bases. This CDR3 region has 14 residues. J gave up 6 bases and V 4 bases, and 5 bases lay outside the gene matches. The germline CDR1 and CDR2 sequences are MNHEY and SMNVEV (reference sequence). CDR3 region: CASSSSGGSQPQHF. As DNA, the CDR3 is TGTGCCAGCAGTTCCTCAGGGGGCAGTCAGCCCCAGCATTTT.

This clonotype occurred many times. The V call is TRBV5-1, the J call TRBJ2-3; 8 positions match TRBD2. After removal of 3 bases from V and 3 bases from J, the junction contained 6 bases not matched to a gene. CDR1 is SGHRS and CDR2 is YFSETQ in the germline V gene. The CDR3 is 15 amino acids. CDR3 DNA: TGCGCCAGCAGCTGGGTCGGGAGGGCGACAGATACGCAGTATTTT. This sequence encodes CASSWVGRATDTQYF. Full variable domain (missing parts from reference TRBV5-1 and TRBJ2-3): KAGVTQTPRYLIKTRGQQVTLSCSPISGHRSVSWYQQTPGQGLQFLFEYFSETQRNKGNFPGRFSGRQFSNSRSEMNVSTLELGDSALYLCASSWVGRATDTQYFGPGTRLTVL.

This clonotype was counted ten times or more. This sequence joins TRBV28 and TRBJ2-1; 9 nucleotides align to TRBD2. This CDR3 region has 16 residues. The ends lost 6 bases at V and 4 bases at J; junction bases unmatched: 10. The germline CDR1 and CDR2 sequences are MDHEN and SYDVKM. This CDR3 reads CASRSLGRGGYNEQFF. The CDR3 DNA sequence: TGTGCCAGCAGATCCCTAGGGCGGGGGGGATACAATGAGCAGTTCTTC. The entire variable domain, with the rest obtained from reference TRBV28 and TRBJ2-1, is as follows: DVKVTQSSRYLVKRTGEKVFLECVQDMDHENMFWYRQDPGLGLRLIYFSYDVKMKEKGDIPEGYSVSREKKERFSLILESASTNQTSMYLCASRSLGRGGYNEQFFGPGTRLTVL.